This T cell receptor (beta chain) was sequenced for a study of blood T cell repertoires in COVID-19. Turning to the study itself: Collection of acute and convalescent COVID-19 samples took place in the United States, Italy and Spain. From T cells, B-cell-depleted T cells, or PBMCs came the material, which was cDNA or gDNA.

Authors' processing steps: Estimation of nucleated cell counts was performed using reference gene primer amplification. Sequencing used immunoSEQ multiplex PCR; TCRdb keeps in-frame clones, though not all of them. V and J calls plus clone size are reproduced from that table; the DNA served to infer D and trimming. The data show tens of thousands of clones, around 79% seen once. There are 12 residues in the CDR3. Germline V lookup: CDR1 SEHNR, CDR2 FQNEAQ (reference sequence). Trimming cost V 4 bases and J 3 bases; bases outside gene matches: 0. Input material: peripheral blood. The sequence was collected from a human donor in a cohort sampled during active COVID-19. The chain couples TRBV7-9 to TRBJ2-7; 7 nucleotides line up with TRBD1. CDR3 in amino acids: CASSWDSYEQYF. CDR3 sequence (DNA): TGTGCCAGCAGCTGGGACAGCTACGAGCAGTACTTC.